One sample yielded the 26 T cell receptor beta chains listed below, sequenced in a study of blood T cells in healthy people across ages. Next came a second PCR, run for about 6 to 11 cycles, which used a sample-barcoded 5' primer along with a J-beta primer mix. TCRdb independently ran MiXCR on the 5' RACE reads; one entry per CDR3 protein. The table lists some 730,000 distinct CDR3 sequences, about a fifth of them singletons. Material for sequencing was blood. Receptor source: a man between 65 and 85 years old in good health.

This sequence joins TRBV7-3 and TRBJ2-1, with 7 bases fitting TRBD1. The germline CDR1 and CDR2 sequences are SGHTA and FQGTGA. The CDR3 totals 15 residues. Germline trimming cut 4 bases from V and 1 base from J; bases unmatched to any gene: 4. This CDR3 is CASSWTQGSYNEQFF. The CDR3 DNA sequence: TGTGCCAGCAGCTGGACACAGGGGTCCTACAATGAGCAGTTCTTC.

This clonotype has more than one count but fewer than ten. The chain employs TRBV12-3 or TRBV12-4 and TRBJ2-6; a weak D match, TRBD1 (5 bases). V lost 7 bases and J lost 2, with 15 bases in between. This CDR3 region has 16 residues. CDR3: CASNLRARAGANVLTF. The CDR3 region has the DNA TGTGCCAGCAACCTAAGGGCCAGGGCTGGGGCCAACGTCCTGACTTTC.

There are a few counts of this clonotype. J is TRBJ2-7 and V is TRBV13; TRBD2 matches at 7 bases. The V gene's germline CDR1 is PRHDT and CDR2 FYEKMQ (reference sequence). The CDR3 is 17 amino acids. V gave up 5 bases and J gave up 5 bases; unmatched junction bases: 18. For the CDR3, the DNA is TGTGCCAGCAGCGCTTTTAGCGGGCCTCGTTTGAGCCACGAGCAGTACTTC. Amino acids: CASSAFSGPRLSHEQYF.

This clonotype was detected a few times. The rearrangement uses TRBV5-6 and TRBJ1-4; 11 nucleotides line up with TRBD1. CDR1 SGHDT and CDR2 YYEEEE come from the germline V gene. The CDR3 consists of 14 residues. V shed 5 bases, J shed 8 bases, and the junction held 5 bases outside the gene matches. CDR3 DNA sequence: TGTGCCAGCAGTTTTGGGACAGGGGGGGAAAAACTGTTTTTT. Encoded protein: CASSFGTGGEKLFF.

V and J are TRBV5-1 and TRBJ2-5, with D possibly matching TRBD2 (5 bases). The J call may be faulty, since TRBJ2-7 better matches the DNA end. Germline values: CDR1 SGHRS, CDR2 YFSETQ. The CDR3 is 15 amino acids. In nucleotides, the CDR3 is TGCGCCAGCAGCCGAACTGGGCAGGAGGTATACGAGCAGTACTTC. Amino acid sequence: CASSRTGQEVYEQYF.

This clonotype was found a few times. CDR3 sequence (DNA): TGCAGTGCTAGTGAGTTGTTTCGCTCCTACAATGAGCAGTTCTTC. It encodes CSASELFRSYNEQFF. The rearrangement uses TRBV20-1 and TRBJ2-1; D not resolved. CDR3 size: 15 residues. The germline V gene has CDR1 DFQATT and CDR2 SNEGSKA (reference sequence). V was clipped by 3 bases and J by 0 bases, with 12 bases between them.

This clonotype was seen a few times. V and J are TRBV12-3 or TRBV12-4 and TRBJ1-4; tentative D call: TRBD1 (6 bases). The ends were cut back, 1 base at V and 4 bases at J, with 10 bases in the middle. The CDR3 sequence is 15 residues long. In DNA, the CDR3 is TGTGCCAGCAGTTTAGTTTCCAGGGGTAATGAAAAACTGTTTTTT. Its translation: CASSLVSRGNEKLFF.

This clonotype turned up a few times. The gene calls are TRBV7-9 and TRBJ2-6; no definite D call. The CDR3 is made up of 15 amino acids. V shed 1 base and J shed 0 bases, with 4 bases lying between them. The germline gives CDR1 SEHNR, CDR2 FQNEAQ (reference sequence). CDR3 in amino acids: CASSLDRSGANVLTF. In DNA, the CDR3 is TGTGCCAGCAGCTTAGACCGCTCTGGGGCCAACGTCCTGACTTTC.

This clonotype showed up just a few times. CDR3 coding DNA: TGCAGTGCCCCTAGCGGGAGGGGGTCAGATACGCAGTATTTT. Protein sequence: CSAPSGRGSDTQYF. The chain employs TRBV20-1 and TRBJ2-3; 12 bases are a match to TRBD2. The CDR3 is 14 amino acids. CDR1 DFQATT and CDR2 SNEGSKA come from the germline V gene (reference sequence). The V and J ends lost 6 bases and 4 bases, in that order; junction bases with no gene match: 5.

This clonotype was found a few times. The chain couples TRBV11-3 to TRBJ1-5; D call uncertain. This CDR3 has 14 amino acids. Per the germline V gene, CDR1 is SGHNT and CDR2 is YENEEA. V was pared by 4 bases and J by 5 bases, with 12 bases between. The CDR3 region has the DNA TGTGCCAGCAGCTCCGGCGGAGGCCATCAGCCCCAGCATTTT. Translated: CASSSGGGHQPQHF.

The chain employs TRBV7-2 and TRBJ1-2, with 7 bases that match TRBD1. The CDR3 covers 14 residues. J gave up 4 bases and V 7 bases, and 9 bases lay outside the gene matches. The V gene's germline CDR1 is SGHTA and CDR2 FQGNSA. The CDR3 here is CASKAGGISYGYTF. The DNA for the CDR3 is TGTGCCAGCAAAGCAGGGGGAATAAGCTATGGCTACACCTTC.

Regarding this clonotype: A junction end diverges from the germline sequence, so it may reflect a read error. CDR3 DNA: TGTGCCAGCAGCTTTGGTCCTGATGGTGGCTGCACCTTC. Amino acid sequence: CASSFGPDGGCTF. The rearrangement links TRBV7-8 to TRBJ1-2; D gene uncertain. This CDR3 spans 13 amino acids. In germline, CDR1 is SGHVS, CDR2 FQNEAQ.

This clonotype was observed a handful of times. The CDR3 ends on some other residue instead of the conserved phenylalanine or tryptophan, so this is likely a read error. The V and J genes are TRBV7-9 and TRBJ2-1; D not certain. The CDR3 has 14 residues. Between the trimmed V and J ends, which lost 3 bases and 8 bases, there was a span of 14 bases. Germline assignment: CDR1 SEHNR and CDR2 FQNEAQ (reference sequence). The CDR3 protein is CASSLEGSVHEQFS. The CDR3 DNA is TGTGCCAGCAGCTTGGAAGGGTCAGTACATGAGCAGTTCTCC.

This chain connects TRBV2 to TRBJ2-1, with TRBD2 matching 8 bases. CDR3 length: 15 residues. V shed 6 bases and J 1 base; nucleotides not matched to a gene: 5. Germline CDR1 and CDR2: SNHLY and FYNNEI. The CDR3 sequence is CASRIAGKSYNEQFF. CDR3 DNA: TGTGCCAGCAGGATAGCGGGGAAGTCCTACAATGAGCAGTTCTTC.

This clonotype turned up a few times. This chain links TRBV2 with TRBJ2-1, with 12 bases lining up with TRBD1. Matching the DNA end better, TRBJ2-7 makes the J call doubtful. The CDR3 covers 14 residues. Germline V CDR1 and CDR2: SNHLY, FYNNEI. The CDR3 DNA follows: TGTGCCAGCAAGGGGGACAGGGGGCAGAACGAGCAGTACTTC. It codes for CASKGDRGQNEQYF.

This clonotype was counted ten times or more. The chain is built from TRBV18 and TRBJ1-3; D ambiguous. Germline V CDR1 and CDR2: KGHSH, LQKENI. The CDR3 is 16 residues long. V lost 6 bases, J lost 2 bases, and 17 bases lay in between. The CDR3 loop is CASSSDGLRTGNTIYF. In nucleotides, the CDR3 is TGTGCCAGCTCTAGTGACGGGCTACGGACTGGAAACACCATATATTTT.

This rearrangement joins TRBV21-1 to TRBJ2-4; the DNA was not compared with TRBD2, the D call given in the table. TRBV21-1 is assigned pseudogene status. This CDR3 is 19 amino acids long. CDR3 nucleotide sequence: TGTGCCAGCAGCAAAAGTGGGACTAGCGGGAGTATTTCCAAAAACATTCAGTACTTC. This sequence encodes CASSKSGTSGSISKNIQYF.

The genes are TRBV12-3 or TRBV12-4 and TRBJ2-3, with 8 nucleotides matching TRBD1. The CDR3 runs to 15 residues. Germline trimming cut 5 bases from V and 4 bases from J; bases unmatched to any gene: 8. CDR3: CASSADRVRSDTQYF. The CDR3 DNA is TGTGCCAGCAGTGCGGACAGGGTGAGGTCAGATACGCAGTATTTT.

In this sample, this clonotype turned up a few times. At one end, the junction sequence differs from germline, possibly due to a read error. The genes are TRBV7-3 and TRBJ2-5; 7 bases are shared with TRBD2. The CDR3 contains 14 residues. Germline values: CDR1 SGHTA, CDR2 FQGTGA. The DNA for the CDR3 is TGTGCCAGCAGCTTAGAGAGGAGCGGGACGCCCGTTGTGTTC. As protein: CASSLERSGTPVVF.

V and J are TRBV10-3 and TRBJ2-3; 13 bases line up with TRBD2. The V and J ends lost 4 bases and 4 bases, in that order; junction bases with no gene match: 5. CDR1 and CDR2 (germline): ENHRY, SYGVKD. This CDR3 region has 16 residues. The CDR3 bases are TGTGCCATCAGTGGGACTAGCGGGGGCCTCGCAGATACGCAGTATTTT. It specifies CAISGTSGGLADTQYF.

This clonotype has just a few counts. V usage is TRBV5-5 and J usage is TRBJ2-1; 13 bases agree with TRBD2. The germline CDR1 and CDR2 sequences are SGHKS and YYEKEE (reference sequence). The CDR3 length is 16 residues. Trimming cost V 0 bases and J 7 bases; bases outside gene matches: 4. The CDR3 bases are TGTGCCAGCAGCTTGGCCGGGACTAGCGGGAAGAATGAGCAGTTCTTC. As protein: CASSLAGTSGKNEQFF.

The chain links TRBV3-1 to TRBJ2-1; D may be TRBD2 (6 bases). This CDR3 comprises 16 residues. V was trimmed by 7 bases and J by 5 bases, leaving 21 bases between them. Germline loops: CDR1 LGHDT, CDR2 YNNKEL (reference sequence). This CDR3 is CASKFSRAGSNNEQFF. As DNA, the CDR3 is TGTGCCAGCAAGTTTTCCCGAGCGGGCTCAAACAATGAGCAGTTCTTC.

This clonotype has more than one count but fewer than ten. This rearrangement joins TRBV5-1 to TRBJ1-4, with TRBD1 identical over 8 bases. The CDR3 runs 16 residues. Unmatched junction bases numbered 8, after V lost 2 bases and J lost 5 bases. CDR1 SGHRS and CDR2 YFSETQ come from the germline V gene. DNA of the CDR3: TGCGCCAGCAGCTTACCACAGGGGGTGGTGAATGAAAAACTGTTTTTT. It encodes CASSLPQGVVNEKLFF. Full variable domain (missing parts from reference TRBV5-1 and TRBJ1-4): KAGVTQTPRYLIKTRGQQVTLSCSPISGHRSVSWYQQTPGQGLQFLFEYFSETQRNKGNFPGRFSGRQFSNSRSEMNVSTLELGDSALYLCASSLPQGVVNEKLFFGSGTQLSVL.

The rearrangement uses TRBV7-6 and TRBJ2-5; 7 bases are shared with TRBD2. The J call is in doubt because the DNA end fits TRBJ2-1 better. The CDR3 totals 14 residues. CDR1 is SGHVS and CDR2 is FNYEAQ in the germline V gene. CDR3: CASSSLLREGEQFF. The CDR3 bases are TGTGCCAGCAGCTCACTACTGAGGGAGGGTGAGCAGTTCTTC.

The rearrangement uses TRBV4-1 and TRBJ2-2; tentative D call: TRBD1 (5 bases). The CDR3 runs 17 residues. V was clipped by 4 bases and J by 4 bases, with 19 bases between them. Germline V gene sequence: CDR1 MGHRA, CDR2 YSYEKL. This CDR3 reads CASSLFLGQGGTGELFF. Written as DNA, the CDR3 is TGCGCCAGCAGCCTCTTTTTAGGGCAGGGTGGCACCGGGGAGCTGTTTTTT.

This chain connects TRBV25-1 to TRBJ1-2; 7 nucleotides align to TRBD1. Trimming took 8 bases from V and 5 from J; bases not matched to a gene: 11. CDR3 size: 14 residues. Looked up from germline, CDR1 is MGHDK and CDR2 is SYGVNS. The CDR3 region is CASRSTGQTYGYTF. CDR3 DNA sequence: TGTGCCAGCCGGAGTACGGGACAGACTTATGGCTACACCTTC.